This T cell receptor (beta chain) emerged from a study of cytomegalovirus exposure and HLA in healthy donors (TCRdb year 2017). Regarding the complete study: According to an earlier analysis of around 600 of the donors, about 180 million T cells yielded 95 million to 140 million unique TCR beta sequences and about 300 Gb of sequence data. Typing coverage varied by locus: roughly 629-640 donors for A, B, C, DRB1 and DQB1; roughly 560 for DQA1; approximately 610 for DPA1; around 450 for DPB1. The study profiled the T cell repertoires of about 720 subjects by immunosequencing and related them to cytomegalovirus serostatus. An early release covering 550 to 650 HLA-typed donors comprised approximately 300 gigabases of sequencing data and around 85 million unique TCR sequences. Four or five DR-DQ haplotypes were handled as single units for association and clustering because linkage in the cohort was strong. Of the roughly 400 genotyped donors, 81% were placed in the genetic ancestry cluster associated with self-reported Caucasian donors. A later genetic analysis took genome-wide SNP genotypes for about three fifths of the 666 donors and used that subset as a discovery cohort. To study patterns of TCR occurrence, a later analysis re-analyzed previously published TCR beta repertoires from just over 650 donors and added high-resolution HLA genotyping. High-throughput TCR immunosequencing, statistical association of individual TCRs with disease status, and machine learning were combined to predict cytomegalovirus infection status. Both class I and class II loci were covered by HLA typing, at four-digit resolution. All discovery cohort repertoires had been generated using a single sequencing platform. In addition to the first cohort of 666 subjects, a separate validation cohort of approximately 130 different subjects was used. An earlier analysis of around 580 of the donors used high-throughput TCR beta sequencing to judge whether each TCR beta V gene segment behaved as functional or pseudogenic. Among 350 to 400 genotyped donors of the cohort, an average of around 240,000 unique TCR beta nucleotide sequences were sequenced per donor, 15% to 20% of them non-productive. The study was designed to test whether signatures of past pathogen exposure could be identified by cataloging public T cell receptors. Donor age, sex, ethnicity and CMV serostatus were collected together with the repertoire data. The later analysis used no new phenotypic data to find candidate immune exposures, relying instead on TCR beta sequences and their occurrence across donors. Broader findings and caveats from the paper: The authors suggested that the approach could potentially be extended to other disease states and immunological phenotypes. CMV serostatus was the only immune exposure information available for the cohort. The study gave a list of 150 to 200 TCR beta chains associated with cytomegalovirus. A later analysis found that TCR association rates varied across HLA loci, with DRB1 alleles showing the most associated TCRs and HLA-C alleles the fewest. A further reported finding was that TCR beta sequences accurately predicted the HLA-A and HLA-B alleles for most subjects in the first cohort. A cluster of highly shared sequence variants was judged likely to represent a technical artifact of the sequencing pipeline. A few of the identified cytomegalovirus-associated TCR beta chains were confirmed in vitro to be specific for cytomegalovirus antigens. A later analysis associated some 17,000 TCR beta sequences with specific HLA alleles at a false discovery rate of 0.05. The 87-base-pair reads could not distinguish some IMGT-functional V segments, including TRBV6-2 and TRBV6-3, so those segments were excluded. In a later analysis, HLA-associated TCR beta chains showed more clonal expansion and lower generation probabilities than non-associated chains that were equally common. Because counts were too low, about 18 rarely observed V segments, including chromosome 9 orphons, were excluded from the earlier analysis of several hundred of the donors. In a later analysis, several top co-occurrence clusters were reported to appear linked to parvovirus B19, influenza, CMV and Epstein-Barr virus. In a later genetic analysis, a missense DCLRE1C variant was associated with V-gene and J-gene trimming of TCR beta chains, and the association was replicated in an independent cohort. In both the original and validation cohorts, the classifier was reported to diagnose cytomegalovirus status with high specificity and sensitivity. While some public TCRs were present in many individuals, most TCR sequences turned up only very rarely across donors. Strong co-occurrence of HLA alleles, especially DR and DQ, made assigning TCR associations to individual alleles difficult. Correlated functional status among segregating V segments might be attributable to linkage disequilibrium, but an unknown experimental factor could not be ruled out. Only TCR beta chains were sequenced in this cohort, and the absence of alpha or paired-chain data limited detectable features. In an earlier analysis of 587 of the donors, most TCR beta V segments appeared in productive rearrangements about 87% or about 30% of the time, broadly matching IMGT annotations. The presence/absence analyses assumed that sequencing depth was roughly uniform across donors, and that assumption may not be true. According to a later analysis, most CMV-associated TCR beta chains appeared to be HLA-restricted, and the HLA associations seemed to be driven largely by CMV exposure. Because HLA typing was unavailable for some donors at each locus, only the typed subset was used in association tests. In a later genetic analysis, fewer N-insertions in productive TCRs were reported among donors in an Asian-associated ancestry cluster than the 666-donor mean.

The CDR3 holds 14 amino acids from the cysteine to the phenylalanine. Solely the CDR3 DNA is kept, with 42 bases framed from the first base. Trimming accounts for 2 bases at V and 3 bases at J, while the number of junction bases matched to no gene is 1. From a lookup of the germline V gene, CDR1 and CDR2 are SGHDT and YYEEEE. The cohort was made up of roughly 670 healthy bone marrow donors. At the time of sampling, every cohort member was nominally healthy, though immune exposures that went unrecorded were likely present. The donor tested CMV seronegative, placing the donor among the roughly 400 seronegative members of the cohort. Every donor gave a peripheral blood sample, and the peripheral blood mononuclear cells from that sample were used for TCR beta sequencing. Genomic DNA was extracted from the blood cell samples with the Qiagen DNeasy Blood Extraction Kit. Library construction relied on the immunoSEQ multiplex PCR assay. For the multiplex PCR, a mixture combining 60 forward primers for TCR Vbeta segments and 13 reverse primers for TCR Jbeta segments was used. The CDR3 region of rearranged TCR beta genes was amplified from genomic DNA by a multiplex PCR assay. Amplified TCR beta libraries were sequenced as 87-base-pair reads on the Illumina HiSeq System. As for the authors' bioinformatics: A later analysis counted about 80 million unique TCR beta chains across the 650 to 700 repertoires, and some 12 million of these chains were shared by at least two donors. Raw reads were error-corrected and collapsed into unique sequences with a nearest-neighbor algorithm that merged closely related sequences to remove PCR and sequencing errors. To assign V, D and J gene segments, CDR3 sequences were aligned to IMGT reference sequences. For a sequence to be retained, a match of at least six nucleotides was required to both a V gene segment and a J gene segment. A rearrangement was called productive if the CDR3 had no stop codons and remained in frame with V and J, and every other rearrangement was called non-productive. Following IMGT convention, CDR3 was defined as the stretch from the second conserved V-encoded cysteine to the conserved J-encoded phenylalanine. The earlier analysis of a few hundred of the donors excluded sequences that lacked an unambiguous match to a single V gene segment. An earlier analysis of about 590 of the donors classified V segments as functional when productive rearrangements were above 56.7% and as segregating when the standard deviation between donors was above 5%. A statistical classification framework was built to diagnose cytomegalovirus status from the catalog of TCR beta chain sequences. In a later analysis, TCR nucleotide sequences were compared against IMGT/GENE-DB human TR gene sequences so that V and J genes could be assigned. In a later analysis, CDR3 sequences and most-parsimonious VDJ recombination scenarios were assigned using the TCRdist pipeline. In a later analysis, each TCR beta chain was defined by its CDR3 amino acid sequence together with its V-gene family, and reads without a unique V-gene family were excluded. A later analysis removed several hundred highly shared, low-generation-probability nucleotide sequences to deal with suspected cross-contamination and a sequencing artifact. For each public chain, a later analysis derived a clonal expansion index from normalized ranks of inferred template counts within each repertoire. Generation probabilities in a later analysis came from a VDJ recombination model fitted to out-of-frame rearrangements, and those results were checked against IGoR. In a later analysis, hypergeometric tests were used to score TCR-TCR, TCR-HLA and TCR-CMV co-occurrence, with a repertoire-size bias correction applied to TCR pairs. To estimate false discovery rates, a later analysis permuted the HLA or CMV assignments 20 times. In a later analysis, co-occurring TCRs were grouped using DBSCAN, and TCRdist sequence similarity was added for clustering within HLA-allele-positive subsets. For co-occurrence clustering, repertoires with fewer than 30,000 or more than 120,000 public chains were excluded, along with five or six repertoires with anomalous nucleotide sharing. The table was pulled from immuneACCESS by TCRdb, which kept in-frame rearrangements only. Such tables lose some clones; where checked, under half of the loss comes from unresolved V genes, and the rest has no known cause. The V and J calls and clone size are taken from that table; D and trimming were inferred from the DNA. The sample yields more than 85,000 clones; approximately 87% were counted once. Just over 2.5% of the sample belongs to the ten largest clones.

Only a few counts were recorded for this clone. What antigen it recognizes has not been identified. Base qualities were left out, and no much larger clone turns up one base away. What was sequenced was PBMCs. The chain links TRBV5-6 with TRBJ2-4, with TRBD1 matching 8 junction bases. This sequence originates from a man aged 35 to 55 in good health and CMV-seronegative. Here the CDR3 is given as CASSFGTGKNIQYF. The bases are TGTGCCAGCAGCTTCGGGACAGGCAAAAACATTCAGTACTTC. Joined to the reference TRBV5-6 and TRBJ2-4 proteins, this CDR3 gives the full variable domain: DAGVTQSPTHLIKTRGQQVTLRCSPKSGHDTVSWYQQALGQGPQFIFQYYEEEERQRGNFPDRFSGHQFPNYSSELNVNALLLGDSALYLCASSFGTGKNIQYFGAGTRLSVL.